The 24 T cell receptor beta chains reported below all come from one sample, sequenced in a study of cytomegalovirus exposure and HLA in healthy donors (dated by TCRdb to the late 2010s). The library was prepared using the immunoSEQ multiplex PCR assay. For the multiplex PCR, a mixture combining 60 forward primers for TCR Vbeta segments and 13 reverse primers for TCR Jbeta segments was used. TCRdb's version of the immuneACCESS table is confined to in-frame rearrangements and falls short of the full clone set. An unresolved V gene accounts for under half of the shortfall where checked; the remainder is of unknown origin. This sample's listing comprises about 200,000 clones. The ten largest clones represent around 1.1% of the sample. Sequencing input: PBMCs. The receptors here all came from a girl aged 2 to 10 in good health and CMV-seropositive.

In DNA, the CDR3 is TGTGCCAGCAGCTCAACTTCTAACTATGGCTACACCTTC. It specifies CASSSTSNYGYTF. The chain joins TRBV11-2 to TRBJ1-2; D is ambiguous. The germline V and J ends were trimmed by 4 bases and 0 bases, with 6 bases remaining between them. This CDR3 spans 13 amino acids. Germline V gives CDR1 SGHAT, CDR2 FQNNGV.

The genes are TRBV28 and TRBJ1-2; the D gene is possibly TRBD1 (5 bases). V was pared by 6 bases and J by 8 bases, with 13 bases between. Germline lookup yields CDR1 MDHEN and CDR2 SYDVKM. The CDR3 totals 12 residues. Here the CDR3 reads CASSNGGTGYTF. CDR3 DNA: TGTGCCAGCAGCAATGGGGGGACGGGCTACACCTTC.

The CDR3 loop reads CASTQGDRNNEQFF. CDR3 DNA sequence: TGCGCCAGCACCCAGGGGGACAGAAACAATGAGCAGTTCTTC. The chain links TRBV4-1 to TRBJ2-1; 7 bases are shared with TRBD1. The junction had 8 bases not matched to a gene; V was cut back by 7 bases and J by 5 bases. This CDR3 is built from 14 residues. Per germline, CDR1 MGHRA and CDR2 YSYEKL.

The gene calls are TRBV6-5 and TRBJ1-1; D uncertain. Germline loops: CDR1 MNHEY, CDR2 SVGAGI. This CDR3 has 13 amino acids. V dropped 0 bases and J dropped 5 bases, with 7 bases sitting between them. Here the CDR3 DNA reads TGTGCCAGCAGTTACTCCTATTCTACTGAAGCTTTCTTT. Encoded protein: CASSYSYSTEAFF.

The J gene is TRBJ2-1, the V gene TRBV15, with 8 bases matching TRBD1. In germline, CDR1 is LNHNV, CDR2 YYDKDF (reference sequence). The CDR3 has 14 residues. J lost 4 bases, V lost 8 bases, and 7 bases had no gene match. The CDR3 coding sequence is TGTGCCACCGGACACCAGGGGGCTTACAATGAGCAGTTCTTC. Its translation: CATGHQGAYNEQFF.

The CDR3 spells CASRVSYGDSETGELFF. In DNA, the CDR3 is TGCGCCAGCAGGGTGTCTTATGGGGACTCTGAGACCGGGGAGCTGTTTTTT. The chain carries TRBV5-1 and TRBJ2-2; D is possibly TRBD2 (6 bases). The germline V gene encodes CDR1 SGHRS and CDR2 YFSETQ. V lost 5 bases and J lost 5, with 22 bases in between. The CDR3 totals 17 residues.

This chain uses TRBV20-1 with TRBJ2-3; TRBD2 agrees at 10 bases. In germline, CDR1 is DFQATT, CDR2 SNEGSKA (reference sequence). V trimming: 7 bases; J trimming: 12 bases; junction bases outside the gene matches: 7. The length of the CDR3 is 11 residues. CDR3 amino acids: CSVAASGSQYF. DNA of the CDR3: TGCAGTGTCGCGGCTAGCGGGAGTCAGTATTTT.

The CDR3 reads CASSGGFVGKAYEQYF. The CDR3 DNA follows: TGCGCCAGCAGCGGTGGTTTTGTCGGTAAAGCCTACGAGCAGTACTTC. V usage is TRBV5-1 and J usage is TRBJ2-7; D call uncertain. Germline loops: CDR1 SGHRS, CDR2 YFSETQ. The CDR3 loop spans 16 amino acids. V was shortened by 4 bases and J by 2 bases, with 19 bases between the two germline ends.

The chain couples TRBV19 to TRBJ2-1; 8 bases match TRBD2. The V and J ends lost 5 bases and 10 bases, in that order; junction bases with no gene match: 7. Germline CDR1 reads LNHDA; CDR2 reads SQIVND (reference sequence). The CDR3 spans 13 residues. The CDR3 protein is CASSWSTSGEQFF. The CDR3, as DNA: TGTGCCAGTAGTTGGTCTACTAGCGGCGAGCAGTTCTTC.

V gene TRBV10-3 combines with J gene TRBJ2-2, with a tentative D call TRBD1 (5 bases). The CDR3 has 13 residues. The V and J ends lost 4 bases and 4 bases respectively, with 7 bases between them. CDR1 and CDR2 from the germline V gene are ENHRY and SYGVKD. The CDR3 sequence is CAISGQITGELFF. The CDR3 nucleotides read TGTGCCATCAGTGGACAGATCACCGGGGAGCTGTTTTTT.

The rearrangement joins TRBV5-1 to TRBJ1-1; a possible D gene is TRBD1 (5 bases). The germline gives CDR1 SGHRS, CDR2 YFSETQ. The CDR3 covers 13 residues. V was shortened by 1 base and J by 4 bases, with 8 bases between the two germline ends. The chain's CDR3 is CASSLSGGTEAFF. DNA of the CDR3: TGCGCCAGCAGCTTGTCCGGGGGCACTGAAGCTTTCTTT.

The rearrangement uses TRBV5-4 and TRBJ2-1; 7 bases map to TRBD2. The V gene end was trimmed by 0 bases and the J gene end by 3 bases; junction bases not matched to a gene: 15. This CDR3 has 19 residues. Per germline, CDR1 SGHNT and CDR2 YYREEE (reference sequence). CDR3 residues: CASSLGGSAGANFYNEQFF. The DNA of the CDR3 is TGTGCCAGCAGCTTGGGAGGGAGTGCGGGAGCCAACTTCTACAATGAGCAGTTCTTC. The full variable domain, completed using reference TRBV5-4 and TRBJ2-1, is ETGVTQSPTHLIKTRGQQVTLRCSSQSGHNTVSWYQQALGQGPQFIFQYYREEENGRGNFPPRFSGLQFPNYSSELNVNALELDDSALYLCASSLGGSAGANFYNEQFFGPGTRLTVL.

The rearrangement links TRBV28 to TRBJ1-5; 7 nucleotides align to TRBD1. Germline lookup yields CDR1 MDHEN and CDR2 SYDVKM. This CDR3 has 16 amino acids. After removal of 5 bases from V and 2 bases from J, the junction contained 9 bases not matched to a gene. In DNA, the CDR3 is TGTGCCAGCAGTCTGACAGGGACGGGGGGCAATCAGCCCCAGCATTTT. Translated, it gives CASSLTGTGGNQPQHF.

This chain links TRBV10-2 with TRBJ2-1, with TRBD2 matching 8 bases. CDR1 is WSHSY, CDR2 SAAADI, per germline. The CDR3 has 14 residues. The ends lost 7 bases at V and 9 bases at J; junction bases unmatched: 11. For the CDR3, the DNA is TGCGCCAGCACATGGCGGGAGGACGTGAGTGAGCAGTTCTTC. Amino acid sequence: CASTWREDVSEQFF.

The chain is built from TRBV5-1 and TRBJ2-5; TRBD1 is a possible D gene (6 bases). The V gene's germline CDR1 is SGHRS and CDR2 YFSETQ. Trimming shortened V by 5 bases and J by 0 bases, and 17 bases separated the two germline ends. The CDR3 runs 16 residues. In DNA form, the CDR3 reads TGCGCCAGCAGGGATACTACAGGGTATAACCAAGAGACCCAGTACTTC. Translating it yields CASRDTTGYNQETQYF.

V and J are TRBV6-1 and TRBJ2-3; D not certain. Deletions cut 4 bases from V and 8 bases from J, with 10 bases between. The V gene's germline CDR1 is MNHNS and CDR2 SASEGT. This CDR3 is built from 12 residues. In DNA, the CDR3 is TGTGCCAGCAGTGGTAGACGGAGTACGCAGTATTTT. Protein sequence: CASSGRRSTQYF.

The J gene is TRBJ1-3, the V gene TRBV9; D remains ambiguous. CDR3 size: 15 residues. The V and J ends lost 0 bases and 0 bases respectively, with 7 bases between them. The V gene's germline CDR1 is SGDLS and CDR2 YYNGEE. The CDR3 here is CASSVEGGSGNTIYF. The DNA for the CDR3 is TGTGCCAGCAGCGTAGAGGGAGGCTCTGGAAACACCATATATTTT. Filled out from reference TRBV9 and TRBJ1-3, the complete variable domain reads DSGVTQTPKHLITATGQRVTLRCSPRSGDLSVYWYQQSLDQGLQFLIQYYNGEERAKGNILERFSAQQFPDLHSELNLSSLELGDSALYFCASSVEGGSGNTIYFGEGSWLTVV.

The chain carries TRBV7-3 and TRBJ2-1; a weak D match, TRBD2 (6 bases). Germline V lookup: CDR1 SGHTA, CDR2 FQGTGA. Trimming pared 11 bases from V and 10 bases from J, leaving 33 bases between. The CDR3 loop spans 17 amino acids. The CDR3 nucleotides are TGTGCCCCCAAAGGCCCCCTCCGGGGGTGCGGGTTGGGCGAGCAGTTCTTC. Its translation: CAPKGPLRGCGLGEQFF. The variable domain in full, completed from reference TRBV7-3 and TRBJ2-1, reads GAGVSQTPSNKVTEKGKYVELRCDPISGHTALYWYRQSLGQGPEFLIYFQGTGAADDSGLPNDRFFAVRPEGSVSTLKIQRTERGDSAVYLCAPKGPLRGCGLGEQFFGPGTRLTVL.

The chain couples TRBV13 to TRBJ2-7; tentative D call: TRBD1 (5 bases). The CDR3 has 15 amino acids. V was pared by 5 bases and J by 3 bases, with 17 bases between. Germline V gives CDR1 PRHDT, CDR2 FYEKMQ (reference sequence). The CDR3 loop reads CASSNTGWGDYEQYF. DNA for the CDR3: TGTGCCAGCAGCAACACAGGTTGGGGTGACTACGAGCAGTACTTC.

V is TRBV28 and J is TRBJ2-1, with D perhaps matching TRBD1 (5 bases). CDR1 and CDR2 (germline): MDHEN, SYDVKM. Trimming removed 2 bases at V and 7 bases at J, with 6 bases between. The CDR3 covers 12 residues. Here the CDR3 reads CASSLTGNEQFF. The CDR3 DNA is TGTGCCAGCAGTTTAACAGGAAATGAGCAGTTCTTC.

The DNA of the CDR3 is TGTGCCAGCTCAGATGGCACAGGTGACTCTGGAAACACCATATATTTT. Amino acids: CASSDGTGDSGNTIYF. V gene TRBV18 combines with J gene TRBJ1-3, with a possible D match to TRBD1 (5 bases). CDR3 length: 16 residues. V dropped 5 bases and J dropped 0 bases, with 14 bases sitting between them. Germline assignment: CDR1 KGHSH and CDR2 LQKENI.

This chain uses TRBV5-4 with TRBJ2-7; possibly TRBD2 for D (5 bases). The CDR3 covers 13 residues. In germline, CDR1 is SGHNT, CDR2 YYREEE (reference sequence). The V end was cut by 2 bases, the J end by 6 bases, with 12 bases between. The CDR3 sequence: CASSFSSLGEQYF. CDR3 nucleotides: TGTGCCAGCAGCTTTTCTAGCTTGGGCGAGCAGTACTTC.

The CDR3 region is CASIPGLAGDTQYF. The DNA of the CDR3 is TGTGCCAGCATCCCGGGACTAGCGGGAGATACGCAGTATTTT. This chain uses TRBV7-2 with TRBJ2-3; 12 bases align to TRBD2. CDR1 SGHTA and CDR2 FQGNSA come from the germline V gene. The CDR3 contains 14 residues. J gave up 5 bases and V 7 bases, and 4 bases lay outside the gene matches.

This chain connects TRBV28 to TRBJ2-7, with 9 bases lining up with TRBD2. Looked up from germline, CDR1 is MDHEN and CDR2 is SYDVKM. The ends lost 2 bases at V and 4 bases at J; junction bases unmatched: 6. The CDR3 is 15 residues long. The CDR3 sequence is CASSLLAGRAYEQYF. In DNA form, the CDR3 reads TGTGCCAGCAGTTTACTAGCGGGGAGGGCTTACGAGCAGTACTTC. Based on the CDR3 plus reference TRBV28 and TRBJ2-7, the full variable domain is DVKVTQSSRYLVKRTGEKVFLECVQDMDHENMFWYRQDPGLGLRLIYFSYDVKMKEKGDIPEGYSVSREKKERFSLILESASTNQTSMYLCASSLLAGRAYEQYFGPGTRLTVT.